These 2 T cell receptor beta chains were all obtained from the same sample, sequenced in a study of vaccination and CD4 T cells after COVID-19. This sample's treatment: roughly nine-day PBMC culture with coronavirus spike peptide pools or control peptides (ViraFEST assay). Gathered ahead of the COVID-19 pandemic (2011-2018) were the CD4+ T cells of the unexposed donor. The Oncomine TCR Beta short-read assay generated sequence data from the DNA of cultured CD4+ T cells. TCRdb re-called the PCR reads with MiXCR, one entry per CDR3 protein. The profile shows 6,600 or so distinct CDR3 sequences, roughly two fifths of them singletons. Antigen specificity for these receptors is unknown. The material sequenced was CD4+ T cells from blood, cultured in vitro. These receptor sequences come from a human donor in good health.

The V gene is TRBV7-8, the J gene TRBJ2-7; 12 nucleotides match TRBD2. Looked up from germline, CDR1 is SGHVS and CDR2 is FQNEAQ. Germline trimming cut 8 bases from V and 3 bases from J; bases unmatched to any gene: 17. The CDR3 has 18 residues. The CDR3 reads CASGVGASGGANNYEQYF. CDR3 DNA sequence: TGTGCCAGCGGGGTTGGGGCTAGCGGGGGGGCTAATAACTACGAGCAGTACTTC.

The sample holds a few counts of this clonotype. This rearrangement joins TRBV20-1 to TRBJ1-1; D perhaps matches TRBD1 (6 bases). This CDR3 is built from 14 residues. The germline V gene has CDR1 DFQATT and CDR2 SNEGSKA (reference sequence). V lost 3 bases and J 0 bases, leaving 11 bases between the germline ends. CDR3 sequence reads: CSASKGHMNTEAFF. The CDR3 nucleotides read TGCAGTGCTAGTAAGGGACATATGAACACTGAAGCTTTCTTT.